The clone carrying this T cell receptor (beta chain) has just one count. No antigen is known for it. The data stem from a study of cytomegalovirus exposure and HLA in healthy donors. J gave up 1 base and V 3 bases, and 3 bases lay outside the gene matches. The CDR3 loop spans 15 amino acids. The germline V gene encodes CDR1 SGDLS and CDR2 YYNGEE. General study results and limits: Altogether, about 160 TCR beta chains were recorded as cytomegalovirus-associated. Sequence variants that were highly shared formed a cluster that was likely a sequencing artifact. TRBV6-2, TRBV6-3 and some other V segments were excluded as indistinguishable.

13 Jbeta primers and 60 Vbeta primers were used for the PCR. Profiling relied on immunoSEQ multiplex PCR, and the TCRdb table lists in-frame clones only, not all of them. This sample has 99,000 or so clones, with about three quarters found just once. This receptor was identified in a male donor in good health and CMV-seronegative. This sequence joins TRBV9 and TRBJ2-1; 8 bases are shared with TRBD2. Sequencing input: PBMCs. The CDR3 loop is CASSASGSSYNEQFF. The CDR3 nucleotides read TGTGCCAGCAGCGCGAGCGGGAGTTCCTACAATGAGCAGTTCTTC.